This T cell receptor (beta chain) was found in a study of T cell changes during pregnancy in multiple sclerosis. Libraries were prepared by immunoSEQ multiplex PCR; TCRdb keeps only in-frame clonotypes and omits some of them. The data hold around 70,000 clones, with roughly 89% observed a single time. The CDR3 has 16 amino acids. Germline values: CDR1 MNHNY, CDR2 SVGAGI (reference sequence). J gave up 6 bases and V 0 bases, and 7 bases lay outside the gene matches. The source is a female donor in good health, enrolled as a control in a pregnancy study. The sequencing used peripheral blood, collected after pregnancy. This chain links TRBV6-6 with TRBJ1-5; 8 bases agree with TRBD1. The DNA for the CDR3 is TGTGCCAGCAGTTACTCGTCGGCAGGGGGCATTCAGCCCCAGCATTTT. Translation gives CASSYSSAGGIQPQHF.